This T cell receptor beta chain came from a study of blood T cell repertoires in COVID-19. Study-wide background: Samples representing acute and convalescent COVID-19 were sourced from the United States, Italy and Spain. PBMCs, B-cell-depleted T cells, or T cells provided the cDNA or gDNA that made up the material.

The table came from immunoSEQ multiplex PCR; TCRdb's copy has only in-frame clones and leaves some out. The sample yields roughly 150,000 clones, around 82% seen once. From germline, CDR1 is SGHRS and CDR2 YFSETQ. The trim removed 4 bases at V and 3 bases at J, leaving 2 bases unmatched. The CDR3 sequence is 15 residues long. The chain couples TRBV5-1 to TRBJ2-2, with 11 bases that match TRBD1. The TCR comes from a human donor in a cohort sampled during active COVID-19. The specimen was peripheral blood. DNA of the CDR3: TGCGCCAGCAGCGGACAGGGGGCCGACACCGGGGAGCTGTTTTTT. This gives the protein CASSGQGADTGELFF.